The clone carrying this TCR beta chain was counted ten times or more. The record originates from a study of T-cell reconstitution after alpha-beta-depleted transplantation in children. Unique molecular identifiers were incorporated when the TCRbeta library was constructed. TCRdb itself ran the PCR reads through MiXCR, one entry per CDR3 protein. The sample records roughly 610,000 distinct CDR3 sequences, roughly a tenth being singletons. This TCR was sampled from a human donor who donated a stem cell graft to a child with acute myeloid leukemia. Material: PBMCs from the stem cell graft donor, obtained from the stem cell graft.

The CDR3 loop is CASSFPGPHTGELFF. DNA of the CDR3: TGTGCCAGCAGTTTCCCGGGACCACACACCGGGGAGCTGTTTTTT. The chain couples TRBV28 to TRBJ2-2; D is tentatively TRBD1 or TRBD2 (5 bases each). The CDR3 has 15 residues. Germline CDR1 MDHEN, CDR2 SYDVKM. V was clipped by 3 bases and J by 3 bases, with 11 bases between them.